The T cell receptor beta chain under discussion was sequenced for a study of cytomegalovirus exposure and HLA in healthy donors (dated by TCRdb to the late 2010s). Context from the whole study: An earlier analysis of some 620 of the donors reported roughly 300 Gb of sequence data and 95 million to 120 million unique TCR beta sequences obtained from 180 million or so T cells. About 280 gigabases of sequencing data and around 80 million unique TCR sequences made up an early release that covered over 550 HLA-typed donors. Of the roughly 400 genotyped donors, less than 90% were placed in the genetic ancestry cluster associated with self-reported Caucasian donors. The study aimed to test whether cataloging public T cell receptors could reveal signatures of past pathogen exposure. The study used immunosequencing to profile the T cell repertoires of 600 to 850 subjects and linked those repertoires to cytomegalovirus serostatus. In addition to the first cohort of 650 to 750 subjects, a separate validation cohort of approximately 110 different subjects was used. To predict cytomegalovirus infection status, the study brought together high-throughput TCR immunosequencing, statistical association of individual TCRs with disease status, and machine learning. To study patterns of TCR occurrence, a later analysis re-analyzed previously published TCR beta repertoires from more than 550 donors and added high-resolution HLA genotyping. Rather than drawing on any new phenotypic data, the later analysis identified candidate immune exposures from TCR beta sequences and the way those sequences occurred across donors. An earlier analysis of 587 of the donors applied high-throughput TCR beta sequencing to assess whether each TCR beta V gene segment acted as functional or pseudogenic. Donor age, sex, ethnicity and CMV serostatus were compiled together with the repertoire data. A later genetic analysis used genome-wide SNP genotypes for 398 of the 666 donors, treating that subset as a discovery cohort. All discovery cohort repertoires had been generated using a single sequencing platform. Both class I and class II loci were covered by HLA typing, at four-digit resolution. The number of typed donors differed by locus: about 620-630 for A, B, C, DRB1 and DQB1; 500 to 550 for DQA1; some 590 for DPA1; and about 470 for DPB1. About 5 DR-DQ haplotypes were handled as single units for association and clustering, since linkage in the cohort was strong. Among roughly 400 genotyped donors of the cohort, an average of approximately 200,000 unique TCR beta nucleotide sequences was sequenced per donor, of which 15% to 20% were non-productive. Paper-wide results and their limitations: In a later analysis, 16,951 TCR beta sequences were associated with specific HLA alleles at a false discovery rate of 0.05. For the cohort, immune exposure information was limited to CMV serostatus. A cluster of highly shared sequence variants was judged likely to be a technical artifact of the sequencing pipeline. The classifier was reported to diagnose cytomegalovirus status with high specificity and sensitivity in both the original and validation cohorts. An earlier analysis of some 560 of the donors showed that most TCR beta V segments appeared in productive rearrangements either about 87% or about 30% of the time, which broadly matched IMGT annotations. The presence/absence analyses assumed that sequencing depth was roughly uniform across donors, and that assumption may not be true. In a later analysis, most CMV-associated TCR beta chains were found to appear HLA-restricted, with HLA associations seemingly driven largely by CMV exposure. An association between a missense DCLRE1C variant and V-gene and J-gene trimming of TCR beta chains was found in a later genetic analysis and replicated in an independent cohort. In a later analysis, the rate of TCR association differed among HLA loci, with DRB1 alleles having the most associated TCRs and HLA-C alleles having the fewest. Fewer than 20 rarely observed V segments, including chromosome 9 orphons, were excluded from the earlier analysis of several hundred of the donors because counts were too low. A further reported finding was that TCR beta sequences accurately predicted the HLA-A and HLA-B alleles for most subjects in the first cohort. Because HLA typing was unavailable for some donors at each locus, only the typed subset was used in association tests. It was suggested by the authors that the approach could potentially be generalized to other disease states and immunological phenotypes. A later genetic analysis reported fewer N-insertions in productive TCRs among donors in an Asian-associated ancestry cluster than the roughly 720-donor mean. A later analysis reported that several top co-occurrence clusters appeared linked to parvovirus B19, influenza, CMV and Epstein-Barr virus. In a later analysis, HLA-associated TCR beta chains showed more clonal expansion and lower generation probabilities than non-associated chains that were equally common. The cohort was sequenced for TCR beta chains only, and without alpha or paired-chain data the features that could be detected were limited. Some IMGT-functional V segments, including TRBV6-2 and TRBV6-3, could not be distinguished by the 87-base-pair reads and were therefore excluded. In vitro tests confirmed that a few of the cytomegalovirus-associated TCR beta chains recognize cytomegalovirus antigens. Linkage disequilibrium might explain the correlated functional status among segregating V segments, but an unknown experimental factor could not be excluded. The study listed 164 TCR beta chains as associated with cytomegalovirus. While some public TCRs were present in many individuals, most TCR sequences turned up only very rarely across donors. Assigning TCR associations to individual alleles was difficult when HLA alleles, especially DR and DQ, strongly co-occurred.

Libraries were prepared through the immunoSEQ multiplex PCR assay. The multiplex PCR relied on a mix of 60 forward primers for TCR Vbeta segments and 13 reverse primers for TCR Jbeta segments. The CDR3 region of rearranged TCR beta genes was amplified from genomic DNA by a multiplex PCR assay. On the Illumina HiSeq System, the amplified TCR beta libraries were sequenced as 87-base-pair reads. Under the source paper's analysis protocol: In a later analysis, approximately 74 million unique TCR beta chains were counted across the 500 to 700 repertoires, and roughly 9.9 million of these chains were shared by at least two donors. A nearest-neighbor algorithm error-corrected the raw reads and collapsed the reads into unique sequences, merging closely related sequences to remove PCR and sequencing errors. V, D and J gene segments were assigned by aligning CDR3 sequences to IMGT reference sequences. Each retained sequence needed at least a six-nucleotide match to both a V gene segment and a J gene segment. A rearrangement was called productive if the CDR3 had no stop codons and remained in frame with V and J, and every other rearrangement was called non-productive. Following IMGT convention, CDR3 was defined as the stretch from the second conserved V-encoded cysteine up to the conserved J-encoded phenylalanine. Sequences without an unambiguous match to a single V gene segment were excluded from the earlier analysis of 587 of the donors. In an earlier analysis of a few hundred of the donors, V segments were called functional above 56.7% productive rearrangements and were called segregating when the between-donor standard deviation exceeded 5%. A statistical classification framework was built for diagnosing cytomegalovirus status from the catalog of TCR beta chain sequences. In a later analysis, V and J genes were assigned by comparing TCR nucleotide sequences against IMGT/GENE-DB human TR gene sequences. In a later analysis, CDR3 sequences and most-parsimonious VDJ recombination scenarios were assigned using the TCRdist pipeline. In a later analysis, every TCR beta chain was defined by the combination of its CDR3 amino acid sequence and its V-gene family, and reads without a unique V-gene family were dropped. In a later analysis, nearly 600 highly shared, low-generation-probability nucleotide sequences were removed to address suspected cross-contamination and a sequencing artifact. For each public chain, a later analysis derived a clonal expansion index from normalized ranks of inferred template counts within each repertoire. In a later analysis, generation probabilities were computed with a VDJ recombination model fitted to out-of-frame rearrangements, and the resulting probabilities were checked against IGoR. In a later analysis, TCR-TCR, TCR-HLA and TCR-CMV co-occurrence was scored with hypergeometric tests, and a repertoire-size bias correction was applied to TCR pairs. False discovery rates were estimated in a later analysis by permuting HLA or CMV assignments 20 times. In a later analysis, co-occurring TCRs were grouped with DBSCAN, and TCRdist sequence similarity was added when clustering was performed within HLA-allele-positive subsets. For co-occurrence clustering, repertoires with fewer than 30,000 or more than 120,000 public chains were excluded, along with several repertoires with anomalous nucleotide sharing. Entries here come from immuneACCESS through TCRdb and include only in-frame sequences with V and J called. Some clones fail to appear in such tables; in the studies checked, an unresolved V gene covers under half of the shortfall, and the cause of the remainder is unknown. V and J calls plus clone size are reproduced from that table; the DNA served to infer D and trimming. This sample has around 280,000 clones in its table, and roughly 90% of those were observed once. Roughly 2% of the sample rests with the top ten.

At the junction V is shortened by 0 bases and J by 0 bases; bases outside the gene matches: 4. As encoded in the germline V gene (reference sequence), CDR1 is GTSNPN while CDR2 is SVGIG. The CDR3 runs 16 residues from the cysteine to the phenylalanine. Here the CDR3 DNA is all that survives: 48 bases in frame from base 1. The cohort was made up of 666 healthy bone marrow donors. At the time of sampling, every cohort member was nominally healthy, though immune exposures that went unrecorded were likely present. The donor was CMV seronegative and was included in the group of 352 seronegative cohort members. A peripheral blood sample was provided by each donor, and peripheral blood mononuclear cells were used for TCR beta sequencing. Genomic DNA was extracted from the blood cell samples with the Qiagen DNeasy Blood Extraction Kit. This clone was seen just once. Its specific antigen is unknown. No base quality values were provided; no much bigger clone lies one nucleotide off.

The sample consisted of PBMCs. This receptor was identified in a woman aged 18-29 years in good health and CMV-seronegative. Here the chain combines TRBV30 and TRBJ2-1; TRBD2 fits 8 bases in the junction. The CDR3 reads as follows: CAWSVRRGGSYNEQFF. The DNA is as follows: TGTGCCTGGAGTGTAAGACGGGGGGGCTCCTACAATGAGCAGTTCTTC.